This T cell receptor beta chain was sequenced during a study of blood T cell repertoires in COVID-19. The CDR3 length is 11 residues. Germline V gene data show CDR1 as KGHSH and CDR2 as LQKENI. V lost 4 bases and J 5 bases, leaving 6 bases between the germline ends. Method: immunoSEQ multiplex PCR; TCRdb's copy keeps in-frame clones and lacks some. The sample lists about 260,000 clones; 83% were seen once. The material sequenced was peripheral blood. The chain couples TRBV18 to TRBJ2-7, with D possibly TRBD1 on 5 matching bases. This TCR was sampled from a woman between 50 and 59 years old who had recovered from COVID-19. In DNA, the CDR3 is TGTGCCAGCTCACAGGGGCACGAGCAGTACTTC. This translates into CASSQGHEQYF.